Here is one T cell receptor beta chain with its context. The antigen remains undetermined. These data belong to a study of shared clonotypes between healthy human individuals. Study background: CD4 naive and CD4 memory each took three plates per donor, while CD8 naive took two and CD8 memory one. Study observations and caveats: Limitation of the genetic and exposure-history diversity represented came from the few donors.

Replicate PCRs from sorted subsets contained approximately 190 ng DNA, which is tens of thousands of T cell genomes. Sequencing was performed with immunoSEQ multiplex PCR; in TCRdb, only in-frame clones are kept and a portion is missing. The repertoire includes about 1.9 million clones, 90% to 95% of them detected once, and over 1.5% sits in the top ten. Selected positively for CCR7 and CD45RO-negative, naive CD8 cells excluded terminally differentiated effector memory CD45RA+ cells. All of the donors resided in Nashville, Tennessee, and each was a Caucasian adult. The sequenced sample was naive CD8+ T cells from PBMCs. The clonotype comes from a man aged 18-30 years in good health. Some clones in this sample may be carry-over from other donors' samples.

The CDR3 is CASSEPGGIGNEQFF. Written as DNA, the CDR3 is TGTGCCAGCAGTGAACCTGGAGGGATCGGCAATGAGCAGTTCTTC. This chain links TRBV28 with TRBJ2-1; tentatively, D is TRBD2 (6 bases). This CDR3 spans 15 amino acids. Trimming removed 5 bases at V and 6 bases at J, with 17 bases between. The germline gives CDR1 MDHEN, CDR2 SYDVKM.